This is a list of T cell receptor beta chains from one sample in a study of blood T cell repertoires in COVID-19. Sequenced by immunoSEQ multiplex PCR; TCRdb stores in-frame clones only, minus some. The sample records 150,000 to 200,000 clones, 80% to 95% being singletons. Material: peripheral blood. These receptors were collected from a man aged 45 to 65 with acute or convalescent COVID-19. Each CDR3 is given without its conserved first and last residue. The D gene is left open where the match is weak.

TRBD1,TRBV6-5,TRBJ1-4,ASSYDRGRANEKLF
TRBD1,TRBV11-2,TRBJ1-6,ASSLTGESNSPLH
TRBD1,TRBV7-9,TRBJ1-3,ASSSSGGSGNTIY
-,TRBV7-2,TRBJ1-3,ASSPSADTGNTIY
TRBD1,TRBV9,TRBJ1-2,ASSETGTYGYT
TRBD2,TRBV4-2,TRBJ2-1,ASSTHHLAGGSYNEQF
-,TRBV6-5,TRBJ1-3,ASTERRVSGNTIY
-,TRBV25-1,TRBJ1-1,ASTHGQTTSEAF
TRBD1,TRBV27,TRBJ1-4,ASTWTGPIATNEKLF
TRBD1,TRBV27,TRBJ1-6,ASGSGTGVSPLH
TRBD2,TRBV14,TRBJ2-3,ASSLAGAPSSQY
-,TRBV18,TRBJ1-1,ASSPGQNTEAF
-,TRBV6-2/TRBV6-3,TRBJ1-5,ASSSGKPYSNQPQH
-,TRBV3-1/TRBV3-2,TRBJ1-5,ASSQGQVSNQPQH
TRBD2,TRBV11-2,TRBJ2-7,ASSSQTTSGDYEQY
-,TRBV7-9,TRBJ1-1,ASSSQGWDTEAF
TRBD1,TRBV13,TRBJ1-4,ASSPGTGREKLF